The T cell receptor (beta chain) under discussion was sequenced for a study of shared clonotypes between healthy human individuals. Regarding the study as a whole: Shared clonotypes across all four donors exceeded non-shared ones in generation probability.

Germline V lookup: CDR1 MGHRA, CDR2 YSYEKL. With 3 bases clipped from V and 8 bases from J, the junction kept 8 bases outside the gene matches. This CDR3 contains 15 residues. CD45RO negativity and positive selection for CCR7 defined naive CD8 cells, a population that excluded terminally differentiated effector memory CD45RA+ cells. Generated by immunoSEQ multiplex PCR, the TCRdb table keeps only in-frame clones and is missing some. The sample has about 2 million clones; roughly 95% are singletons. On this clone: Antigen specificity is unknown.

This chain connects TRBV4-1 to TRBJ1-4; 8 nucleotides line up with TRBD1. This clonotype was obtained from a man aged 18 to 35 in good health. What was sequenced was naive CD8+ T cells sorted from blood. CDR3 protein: CASSQDDRGGEKLFF. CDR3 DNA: TGCGCCAGCAGCCAGGACGACAGGGGAGGGGAAAAACTGTTTTTT.